These 32 T cell receptor beta chains were all obtained from the same sample, sequenced in a study of control samples from healthy donors and cancer patients. This table comes from immunoSEQ multiplex PCR, and its TCRdb copy is limited to in-frame clones, with some not included. The profile shows 65,000 to 80,000 clones, 89% of them singletons. The sequenced material came from PBMCs. The receptors come from a woman in her fifties or sixties with colorectal cancer.

The CDR3 loop reads CASTRDRVNYGYTF. The CDR3 bases are TGTGCCAGCACCAGGGACAGAGTGAACTATGGCTACACCTTC. The chain employs TRBV6-5 and TRBJ1-2, with 7 bases matching TRBD1. CDR1 MNHEY and CDR2 SVGAGI come from the germline V gene. The CDR3 is 14 residues long. V lost 7 bases, J lost 2 bases, and 7 bases stayed unmatched.

V is TRBV5-1 and J is TRBJ1-2, with unresolved D. Germline lookup yields CDR1 SGHRS and CDR2 YFSETQ. V shed 0 bases and J shed 6 bases, with 12 bases lying between them. This CDR3 has 14 residues. The CDR3 DNA sequence: TGCGCCAGCAGCTTGGTAGGGAGGGTTGATGGCTACACCTTC. Translation: CASSLVGRVDGYTF.

The V and J genes are TRBV2 and TRBJ1-5; D uncertain. The V end lost 1 base, the J end lost 5 bases, and 6 bases lay between the germline ends. Germline loops: CDR1 SNHLY, CDR2 FYNNEI. There are 13 residues in the CDR3. The CDR3 nucleotides read TGTGCCAGCAGTGAAGGTCCGGATCAGCCCCAGCATTTT. Translated: CASSEGPDQPQHF.

The chain has TRBV5-4 and TRBJ2-3; 14 bases map to TRBD2. The CDR3 runs to 18 residues. The trim removed 2 bases at V and 4 bases at J, leaving 9 bases unmatched. Germline V gene data show CDR1 as SGHNT and CDR2 as YYREEE (reference sequence). CDR3: CASSLYRLAGGPADTQYF. CDR3 DNA: TGTGCCAGCAGCTTATATCGACTAGCGGGGGGGCCAGCAGATACGCAGTATTTT.

This sequence joins TRBV6-5 and TRBJ1-4, with a weak D call TRBD1 (6 bases). This CDR3 region has 13 residues. CDR1 and CDR2 (germline): MNHEY, SVGAGI. The V and J ends lost 8 bases and 10 bases respectively, with 17 bases between them. In nucleotides, the CDR3 is TGTGCCAGCGGGGGCACAGGGACGGGAAAACTGTTTTTT. It yields the protein CASGGTGTGKLFF.

In DNA form, the CDR3 reads TGTGCCAGCAGTCGACAGGGGGTCGGCACTGAAGCTTTCTTT. As protein: CASSRQGVGTEAFF. The gene calls are TRBV6-5 and TRBJ1-1, with 9 bases that match TRBD1. With V trimmed by 5 bases and J by 4 bases, 5 bases remained unmatched. The CDR3 has 14 amino acids. CDR1 and CDR2 (germline): MNHEY, SVGAGI.

The chain joins TRBV18 to TRBJ1-6; TRBD1 aligns across 7 bases. The CDR3 sequence is 16 residues long. Trimming took 3 bases from V and 10 from J; bases not matched to a gene: 12. Germline V gives CDR1 KGHSH, CDR2 LQKENI. CDR3 protein: CASSPDRGGNGSPLHF. The CDR3 DNA follows: TGTGCCAGCTCACCTGATCGAGGGGGCAATGGGTCACCCCTCCACTTT.

J is TRBJ2-1 and V is TRBV2, with TRBD2 identical over 8 bases. The length of the CDR3 is 16 residues. Trimming took 7 bases from V and 7 from J; bases not matched to a gene: 15. The germline gives CDR1 SNHLY, CDR2 FYNNEI. DNA of the CDR3: TGTGCCAGCACCTGGACCCAACGGGGGGGTAAGAATGAGCAGTTCTTC. Amino acids: CASTWTQRGGKNEQFF.

The CDR3: CASSFTPAGPGTEAFF. Here the CDR3 DNA reads TGTGCCAGCAGTTTCACGCCCGCCGGGCCGGGCACTGAAGCTTTCTTT. The chain recombines TRBV27 with TRBJ1-1; no clear D. The CDR3 is 16 amino acids. V lost 3 bases and J lost 4, with 18 bases in between. Germline CDR1 reads MNHEY; CDR2 reads SMNVEV (reference sequence).

This clone was detected a few times. The chain employs TRBV3-1 (or the pseudogene TRBV3-2) and TRBJ2-3; D might be TRBD1 or TRBD2, each matching 5 bases. Between the trimmed V and J ends, which lost 0 bases and 6 bases, there was a span of 19 bases. The CDR3 contains 17 residues. CDR1 is LGHDT, CDR2 YNNKEL, per germline (reference sequence). As DNA, the CDR3 is TGTGCCAGCAGCCAAGATCTATTGGGACGTCAGTCCGATACGCAGTATTTT. Its protein product is CASSQDLLGRQSDTQYF.

The chain joins TRBV10-3 to TRBJ1-4; weak D call: TRBD1 (6 bases). Germline V CDR1 and CDR2: ENHRY, SYGVKD. V was cut by 9 bases and J by 8 bases, with 16 bases left in between. CDR3 length: 13 residues. The CDR3 reads CAIRDIGREKLFF. In nucleotides, the CDR3 is TGTGCCATAAGGGACATCGGCCGAGAAAAACTGTTTTTT.

The rearrangement joins TRBV18 to TRBJ2-2; D might be TRBD2 (5 bases). The germline gives CDR1 KGHSH, CDR2 LQKENI. Trimming left V 4 bases short and J 2 bases short, with 32 bases between. This CDR3 is built from 22 residues. For the CDR3, the DNA is TGTGCCAGCTCACTTTTTTTCTCCTTCAGGAGGCTATCACAGCGTAACACCGGGGAGCTGTTTTTT. Encoded protein: CASSLFFSFRRLSQRNTGELFF.

The gene calls are TRBV7-2 and TRBJ2-1, with 9 bases lining up with TRBD2. CDR1 SGHTA and CDR2 FQGNSA come from the germline V gene. V shed 1 base, J shed 7 bases, and the junction held 5 bases outside the gene matches. The CDR3 runs to 15 residues. CDR3 nucleotide sequence: TGTGCCAGCAGCTTAGGGCGGGGGGGCCAAAATGAGCAGTTCTTC. It encodes CASSLGRGGQNEQFF. Full variable domain (outside the CDR3, taken from reference TRBV7-2 and TRBJ2-1): GAGVSQSPSNKVTEKGKDVELRCDPISGHTALYWYRQSLGQGLEFLIYFQGNSAPDKSGLPSDRFSAERTGGSVSTLTIQRTQQEDSAVYLCASSLGRGGQNEQFFGPGTRLTVL.

This clone was seen once. The gene calls are TRBV7-2 and TRBJ2-5, with 12 nucleotides matching TRBD2. After removal of 3 bases from V and 5 bases from J, the junction contained 4 bases not matched to a gene. The CDR3 runs 15 residues. Germline CDR1 and CDR2: SGHTA and FQGNSA. The CDR3 loop reads CASSLTSGGRETQYF. The CDR3 coding sequence is TGTGCCAGCAGCTTGACTAGCGGGGGTCGGGAGACCCAGTACTTC.

This chain uses TRBV27 with TRBJ1-1; D remains unclear. CDR1 is MNHEY and CDR2 is SMNVEV in the germline V gene (reference sequence). This CDR3 has 15 residues. Trimming cost V 5 bases and J 3 bases, with 16 bases left between them. CDR3 amino acids: CASSPRTWVDTEAFF. In nucleotides, the CDR3 is TGTGCCAGCAGTCCCCGGACCTGGGTGGACACTGAAGCTTTCTTT.

The V and J genes are TRBV5-5 and TRBJ1-4; D call uncertain. This CDR3 comprises 15 residues. CDR1 is SGHKS and CDR2 is YYEKEE in the germline V gene (reference sequence). Deletions cut 1 base from V and 2 bases from J, with 9 bases between. CDR3 in DNA: TGTGCCAGCAGCTTGATCAGCGGGACTAATGAAAAACTGTTTTTT. Its translation: CASSLISGTNEKLFF.

The chain recombines TRBV3-1 (or the pseudogene TRBV3-2) with TRBJ2-1; D gene unclear. The ends were cut back, 1 base at V and 12 bases at J, with 10 bases in the middle. The CDR3 is 12 amino acids. CDR1 and CDR2 from the germline V gene are LGHDT and YNNKEL (reference sequence). The CDR3 loop is CASSQVPSGQFF. The DNA of the CDR3 is TGTGCCAGCAGCCAAGTCCCCTCCGGGCAGTTCTTC.

The chain is built from TRBV19 and TRBJ2-1; TRBD2 is a possible D gene (7 bases). The CDR3 length is 14 residues. Germline lookup yields CDR1 LNHDA and CDR2 SQIVND (reference sequence). The ends were cut back, 4 bases at V and 5 bases at J, with 12 bases in the middle. The CDR3 loop is CASSTGGRDNEQFF. The CDR3 coding sequence is TGTGCCAGTAGTACGGGGGGCAGAGACAATGAGCAGTTCTTC.

This sequence joins TRBV6-6 and TRBJ1-2, with D tentatively TRBD1 (6 bases). The V gene's germline CDR1 is MNHNY and CDR2 SVGAGI (reference sequence). This CDR3 contains 14 residues. The germline V and J ends were trimmed by 3 bases and 6 bases, with 14 bases remaining between them. CDR3 amino acids: CASSYSDSGDGYTF. In DNA, the CDR3 is TGTGCCAGCAGTTATTCGGACAGCGGGGATGGCTACACCTTC.

This clone was detected only once. The chain recombines TRBV7-2 with TRBJ2-5; tentatively, D is TRBD1 (6 bases). The germline gives CDR1 SGHTA, CDR2 FQGNSA. The V gene lost 4 bases and the J gene lost 4 bases, with 13 bases spanning the gap. The CDR3 is made up of 14 amino acids. The CDR3 is CASSSNTGRETQYF. The CDR3 DNA is TGTGCCAGCAGCTCAAATACAGGGAGAGAGACCCAGTACTTC.

The rearrangement uses TRBV6-5 and TRBJ2-3; tentative D call: TRBD2 (6 bases). CDR1 and CDR2 (germline): MNHEY, SVGAGI. This CDR3 contains 15 residues. The V end was cut by 4 bases, the J end by 8 bases, with 19 bases between. CDR3 in amino acids: CASSLAPGLYLTQYF. The CDR3 nucleotides read TGTGCCAGCAGTTTGGCCCCGGGACTCTATCTTACGCAGTATTTT.

V usage is TRBV7-9 and J usage is TRBJ1-2; 8 bases line up with TRBD1. With 5 bases clipped from V and 2 bases from J, the junction kept 7 bases outside the gene matches. This CDR3 region has 15 residues. The germline gives CDR1 SEHNR, CDR2 FQNEAQ (reference sequence). CDR3 DNA: TGTGCCAGCAGCCCGCGGGACAGGCAAAACTATGGCTACACCTTC. Translation: CASSPRDRQNYGYTF.

The chain links TRBV9 to TRBJ1-5; D perhaps matches TRBD1 (5 bases). CDR1 and CDR2 from the germline V gene are SGDLS and YYNGEE. The CDR3 covers 14 residues. V lost 3 bases to trimming and J lost 5 bases, with 12 bases between them. The CDR3 coding sequence is TGTGCCAGCAGCGCCCAGGGTGCCGATCAGCCCCAGCATTTT. This codes for CASSAQGADQPQHF.

This rearrangement joins TRBV27 to TRBJ2-1; TRBD2 matches at 10 bases. The germline gives CDR1 MNHEY, CDR2 SMNVEV (reference sequence). This CDR3 has 19 amino acids. V was pared by 5 bases and J by 0 bases, with 13 bases of the junction left unmatched. The CDR3 region has the DNA TGTGCCAGCAGTCCTCGTGGGCTAGCGGGGGTGATCTCCTACAATGAGCAGTTCTTC. Amino acids: CASSPRGLAGVISYNEQFF.

The gene calls are TRBV7-8 and TRBJ2-7; D is perhaps TRBD1 or TRBD2 (5 bases each). The CDR3 consists of 14 residues. V was clipped by 1 base and J by 6 bases, with 13 bases between them. Per the germline V gene, CDR1 is SGHVS and CDR2 is FQNEAQ. The CDR3 region has the DNA TGTGCCAGCAGCTTAGTGGGGGATGTTGGCGAGCAGTACGTC. Translation gives CASSLVGDVGEQYV.

The chain is built from TRBV5-1 and TRBJ2-5; 11 nucleotides line up with TRBD2. The CDR3 is 16 residues long. The J segment lost 2 bases and the V segment lost 0 bases, leaving 3 bases of the junction unmatched. Per the germline V gene, CDR1 is SGHRS and CDR2 is YFSETQ. CDR3 nucleotides: TGCGCCAGCAGCTTGGGGTCTAGCGGGGGGCAAGAGACCCAGTACTTC. It specifies CASSLGSSGGQETQYF.

The V gene is TRBV12-1, the J gene TRBJ1-5; the D segment call TRBD1 is taken from the table without a DNA check. TRBV12-1 represents a pseudogene. CDR3 length equals 17 residues. CDR3 in DNA: TGTTCCAGCAGCTCCGCCACGATACCGGGACACCATCAGCCCCAGCATTTT. Amino acids: CSSSSATIPGHHQPQHF.

This CDR3 reads CASSYNRGRDDGYTF. In DNA form, the CDR3 reads TGCGCCAGCAGCTACAACCGGGGCAGGGATGATGGCTACACCTTC. The chain employs TRBV4-1 and TRBJ1-2; D is perhaps TRBD1 (5 bases). Trimming cost V 5 bases and J 6 bases, with 19 bases left between them. Germline loops: CDR1 MGHRA, CDR2 YSYEKL. The CDR3 contains 15 residues.

V and J are TRBV5-5 and TRBJ1-6, with D hard to call. Germline CDR1 and CDR2: SGHKS and YYEKEE (reference sequence). This CDR3 is 17 amino acids long. Trimming removed 4 bases from V and 9 bases from J, with 23 bases in between. The CDR3 reads CASSLLSVSGSGSPLHF. In nucleotides, the CDR3 is TGTGCCAGCAGCCTGCTTTCGGTCTCTGGGAGTGGTTCACCCCTCCACTTT.

The J gene is TRBJ2-3, the V gene TRBV30, with D possibly matching TRBD2 (7 bases). Per germline, CDR1 GTSNPN and CDR2 SVGIG (reference sequence). The CDR3 runs 14 residues. V was pared by 5 bases and J by 6 bases, with 18 bases between. The CDR3 region has the DNA TGTGCCTGGGTCCCTCGGGGGGCCGAGGATACGCAGTATTTT. It specifies CAWVPRGAEDTQYF.

This chain links TRBV29-1 with TRBJ2-3; 7 bases map to TRBD1. The CDR3 is 12 amino acids. V was pared by 4 bases and J by 6 bases, with 4 bases of the junction left unmatched. Germline V gene sequence: CDR1 SQVTM, CDR2 ANQGSEA. The CDR3 region is CSVGQGTDTQYF. As DNA, the CDR3 is TGCAGCGTTGGACAGGGAACCGATACGCAGTATTTT.

The chain employs TRBV28 and TRBJ2-7, with D possibly called TRBD1 or TRBD2 (5 bases each). With 2 bases removed from V and 0 bases from J, the gap between germline ends came to 11 bases. This CDR3 region has 15 residues. The germline CDR1 and CDR2 sequences are MDHEN and SYDVKM. For the CDR3, the DNA is TGTGCCAGCAGTTTAGGGGGACGGCACTCCTACGAGCAGTACGTC. Protein product: CASSLGGRHSYEQYV.